Below are 25 T cell receptor beta chains sequenced from a single sample in a study of early T cells in non-severe SARS-CoV-2 infection. Using its own MiXCR run on the 5' RACE reads, TCRdb lists one record per CDR3 protein. Of fewer than 120,000 distinct CDR3 sequences detected, around 12% appear once; the ten largest clones hold approximately 4%. The sequencing here drew on whole blood, taken at baseline. These receptor sequences come from an adult who was a healthcare worker with PCR-confirmed SARS-CoV-2 infection or an uninfected control (not recorded which).

In this sample, this clonotype turned up many times. The J gene is TRBJ1-2, the V gene TRBV3-1; 8 nucleotides agree with TRBD1. J gave up 7 bases and V 2 bases, and 12 bases lay outside the gene matches. Germline CDR1 LGHDT, CDR2 YNNKEL (reference sequence). This CDR3 has 16 residues. In nucleotides, the CDR3 is TGTGCCAGCAGCCAAAGACCCTGGACAGGGAATCGTGGCTACACCTTC. It encodes CASSQRPWTGNRGYTF.

This clonotype was found many times. The V gene is TRBV5-4, the J gene TRBJ1-1, with D hard to call. V lost 1 base, J lost 1 base, and 8 bases lay in between. The CDR3 covers 14 residues. Germline V gene lookup returns CDR1 SGHNT and CDR2 YYREEE (reference sequence). The CDR3 DNA is TGTGCCAGCAGCTTGACGATGGGGAACACTGAAGCTTTCTTT. It encodes CASSLTMGNTEAFF.

This chain links TRBV7-2 with TRBJ2-1, with 12 bases lining up with TRBD2. Germline CDR1 reads SGHTA; CDR2 reads FQGNSA. J was trimmed by 5 bases and V by 6 bases; bases with no gene match: 11. This CDR3 spans 17 amino acids. Here the CDR3 DNA reads TGTGCCAGCAGACAACGACTAGCGGGGGTGTACGACAATGAGCAGTTCTTC. Protein product: CASRQRLAGVYDNEQFF.

This clonotype was seen a handful of times. The chain joins TRBV18 to TRBJ1-1, with D maybe TRBD1 (5 bases). Germline values: CDR1 KGHSH, CDR2 LQKENI. The CDR3 is 15 amino acids. V gave up 6 bases and J gave up 7 bases, with 21 bases separating them. The CDR3 spells CASSRTDRSSIEAFF. CDR3 nucleotide sequence: TGTGCCAGCTCGCGAACCGACAGATCTAGTATTGAAGCTTTCTTT.

This clonotype has a handful of counts. This rearrangement joins TRBV25-1 to TRBJ1-1; the D gene is possibly TRBD1 (5 bases). The CDR3 runs 15 residues. Trimming shortened V by 5 bases and J by 3 bases, and 16 bases separated the two germline ends. From germline, CDR1 is MGHDK and CDR2 SYGVNS. CDR3 in DNA: TGTGCCAGCAGTCTAGGGGTCGGAGATTACACTGAAGCTTTCTTT. It codes for CASSLGVGDYTEAFF.

This clonotype was detected a few times. This chain joins TRBV5-6 and TRBJ2-6; tentatively, D is TRBD1 or TRBD2 (5 bases each). In germline, CDR1 is SGHDT, CDR2 YYEEEE. This CDR3 region has 16 residues. The V gene lost 2 bases and the J gene lost 0 bases, with 9 bases spanning the gap. In DNA, the CDR3 is TGTGCCAGCAGCTTCGGGGCCATCTCTGGGGCCAACGTCCTGACTTTC. This gives the protein CASSFGAISGANVLTF.

This chain uses TRBV6-2 or TRBV6-3 with TRBJ2-7; D possibly uses TRBD1 or TRBD2 (6 bases each). The CDR3 runs 12 residues. Germline-derived CDR1 and CDR2 are MNHEY and SVGEGT. Trimming took 8 bases from V and 2 from J, leaving 10 bases between them. CDR3 bases: TGTGCCAGCGAAGGGGGGCCCTACGAGCAGTACTTC. Translation: CASEGGPYEQYF.

There are a few counts of this clonotype. The V gene is TRBV11-2, the J gene TRBJ2-5; 13 bases line up with TRBD2. J gave up 1 base and V 4 bases, and 3 bases lay outside the gene matches. CDR1 and CDR2 (germline): SGHAT, FQNNGV. CDR3 length equals 16 residues. CDR3 loop: CASSSRLAGGQETQYF. In nucleotides, the CDR3 is TGTGCCAGCAGCTCCAGACTAGCGGGGGGCCAAGAGACCCAGTACTTC.

This clonotype came up a few times. V is TRBV5-1 and J is TRBJ1-2; a weak D match, TRBD1 (5 bases). The CDR3 extends over 16 amino acids. Trimming cost V 0 bases and J 4 bases, with 16 bases left between them. CDR1 is SGHRS, CDR2 YFSETQ, per germline. The CDR3 region is CASSLGPKTGSYGYTF. In DNA, the CDR3 is TGCGCCAGCAGCTTGGGCCCCAAAACAGGATCCTATGGCTACACCTTC.

This clonotype was picked up a small number of times. The genes are TRBV12-3 or TRBV12-4 and TRBJ1-4; D is uncertain. The CDR3 extends over 15 amino acids. V was cut by 5 bases and J by 6 bases, with 16 bases left in between. This CDR3 reads CASSLSSTSDEKLFF. In DNA form, the CDR3 reads TGTGCCAGCAGTCTTAGTTCGACTTCCGATGAAAAACTGTTTTTT.

In this sample, this clonotype turned up many times. The chain employs TRBV11-3 and TRBJ2-1; 8 positions agree with TRBD2. CDR3 length equals 14 residues. Germline-derived CDR1 and CDR2 are SGHNT and YENEEA. Unmatched junction bases numbered 3, after V lost 1 base and J lost 7 bases. The CDR3 here is CASSLAGGRNEQFF. CDR3 bases: TGTGCCAGCAGCTTAGCGGGGGGGCGGAATGAGCAGTTCTTC.

The V and J genes are TRBV7-2 and TRBJ2-1, with D perhaps TRBD2 (5 bases). Deletions cut 2 bases from V and 5 bases from J, with 16 bases between. Germline V CDR1 and CDR2: SGHTA, FQGNSA. CDR3 length: 16 residues. The CDR3 protein is CASSLTISGRNNEQFF. CDR3 DNA: TGTGCCAGCAGCTTAACCATTAGTGGGAGAAACAATGAGCAGTTCTTC.

This clonotype was seen a handful of times. This sequence joins TRBV6-1 and TRBJ1-5; 7 bases align to TRBD1. The CDR3 consists of 15 residues. The germline V gene has CDR1 MNHNS and CDR2 SASEGT. The V and J ends lost 0 bases and 7 bases, in that order; junction bases with no gene match: 6. The CDR3 region has the DNA TGTGCCAGCAGTGAAGCGAGGGGGCATCGGCAGCCCCAGCATTTT. Its protein is CASSEARGHRQPQHF.

In its sample, this clonotype was seen a few times. V and J are TRBV6-5 and TRBJ1-1; 10 bases match TRBD1. Per the germline V gene, CDR1 is MNHEY and CDR2 is SVGAGI. The CDR3 sequence is 14 residues long. Germline trimming cut 2 bases from V and 5 bases from J; bases unmatched to any gene: 2. In nucleotides, the CDR3 is TGTGCCAGCAGTTACCGGGACAGGGGTACTGAAGCTTTCTTT. Protein: CASSYRDRGTEAFF.

This clonotype was detected a few times. The chain links TRBV5-4 to TRBJ2-5; D is ambiguous. Between the trimmed V and J ends, which lost 4 bases and 0 bases, there was a span of 7 bases. CDR1 and CDR2 from the germline V gene are SGHNT and YYREEE (reference sequence). There are 13 residues in the CDR3. The CDR3 here is CASSPRNQETQYF. CDR3 DNA: TGTGCCAGCAGCCCTCGGAACCAAGAGACCCAGTACTTC.

The rearrangement links TRBV29-1 to TRBJ2-1, with D perhaps matching TRBD1 (6 bases). The CDR3 extends over 13 amino acids. CDR1 and CDR2 (germline): SQVTM, ANQGSEA. The V and J ends lost 3 bases and 1 base respectively, with 7 bases between them. CDR3 sequence reads: CSVDRGSYNEQFF. The CDR3 region has the DNA TGCAGCGTTGACAGGGGATCCTACAATGAGCAGTTCTTC.

The CDR3 DNA reads TGCAGTGCCTTAGCGGGAGGGGACTACGAGCAGTACTTC. Amino acid sequence: CSALAGGDYEQYF. This sequence joins TRBV20-1 and TRBJ2-7, with 11 bases that match TRBD2. The CDR3 is 13 residues long. V lost 6 bases and J lost 3; bases outside the gene matches: 4. Looked up from germline, CDR1 is DFQATT and CDR2 is SNEGSKA (reference sequence).

The J gene is TRBJ2-7, the V gene TRBV18; D gene unclear. Germline CDR1 KGHSH, CDR2 LQKENI. The CDR3 has 14 amino acids. V lost 4 bases and J 3 bases, leaving 13 bases between the germline ends. CDR3 amino acids: CASSLFQVNYEQYF. CDR3 bases: TGTGCCAGCTCACTATTTCAGGTTAACTACGAGCAGTACTTC.

This clonotype appeared a few times. The CDR3 reads CAGDRGPTEAFF. The CDR3 DNA reads TGTGCCGGTGACAGGGGACCCACTGAAGCTTTCTTT. This rearrangement joins TRBV30 to TRBJ1-1; 8 bases are a match to TRBD1. The V gene end was trimmed by 8 bases and the J gene end by 4 bases; junction bases not matched to a gene: 6. This CDR3 has 12 amino acids. Germline V gene lookup returns CDR1 GTSNPN and CDR2 SVGIG (reference sequence). The full variable domain, its missing parts supplied by reference TRBV30 and TRBJ1-1, is SQTIHQWPATLVQPVGSPLSLECTVEGTSNPNLYWYRQAAGRGLQLLFYSVGIGQISSEVPQNLSASRPQDRQFILSSKKLLLSDSGFYLCAGDRGPTEAFFGQGTRLTVV.

The chain joins TRBV15 to TRBJ1-1; D remains unclear. Germline assignment: CDR1 LNHNV and CDR2 YYDKDF (reference sequence). CDR3 length: 14 amino acids. V was trimmed by 1 base and J by 0 bases, leaving 6 bases between them. CDR3 amino acids: CATSRGTVNTEAFF. The CDR3 DNA is TGTGCCACCAGCAGAGGCACCGTGAACACTGAAGCTTTCTTT.

The chain is built from TRBV7-3 and TRBJ2-1, with a tentative D call TRBD1 (6 bases). The CDR3 loop spans 14 amino acids. The germline V and J ends were trimmed by 2 bases and 10 bases, with 15 bases remaining between them. Per germline, CDR1 SGHTA and CDR2 FQGTGA. The CDR3 region is CASSLGFSGDEQFF. CDR3 coding DNA: TGTGCCAGCAGCTTAGGGTTTTCAGGGGACGAGCAGTTCTTC. Drawing the rest from reference TRBV7-3 and TRBJ2-1, the complete variable domain is GAGVSQTPSNKVTEKGKYVELRCDPISGHTALYWYRQSLGQGPEFLIYFQGTGAADDSGLPNDRFFAVRPEGSVSTLKIQRTERGDSAVYLCASSLGFSGDEQFFGPGTRLTVL.

This clonotype occurred many times. The rearrangement uses TRBV27 and TRBJ2-7, with 7 bases matching TRBD2. Unmatched junction bases numbered 10, after V lost 5 bases and J lost 3 bases. The CDR3 is made up of 15 amino acids. Germline loops: CDR1 MNHEY, CDR2 SMNVEV (reference sequence). The CDR3 is CASSEPTSKFYEQYF. Here the CDR3 DNA reads TGTGCCAGCAGTGAGCCGACTAGCAAATTCTACGAGCAGTACTTC.

This clonotype was detected only a few times. J is TRBJ2-2 and V is TRBV28, with TRBD2 as a possible D gene (6 bases). Germline values: CDR1 MDHEN, CDR2 SYDVKM. V lost 3 bases to trimming and J lost 7 bases, with 18 bases between them. The CDR3 is made up of 16 amino acids. As DNA, the CDR3 is TGTGCCAGCAGTTTCCGATCAGGGACGCGGGACGGGGAGCTGTTTTTT. It yields the protein CASSFRSGTRDGELFF.

J is TRBJ1-1 and V is TRBV5-1; maybe TRBD1 (5 bases). The germline CDR1 and CDR2 sequences are SGHRS and YFSETQ. The CDR3 contains 15 residues. Between the trimmed V and J ends, which lost 1 base and 5 bases, there was a span of 15 bases. The CDR3 sequence: CASSLRTPPGTEAFF. The CDR3 bases are TGCGCCAGCAGCTTGAGGACACCCCCGGGGACTGAAGCTTTCTTT.

This clonotype has only a few counts. This may arise from a read error, as a much more abundant clone is one base away. The chain recombines TRBV6-5 with TRBJ2-2, with no clear D. The CDR3 spans 12 residues. CDR1 is MNHEY, CDR2 SVGAGI, per germline. Trimming took 2 bases from V and 5 from J, leaving 3 bases between them. CDR3: CASSYPTGELFF. The CDR3 region has the DNA TGTGCCAGCAGTTACCCGACCGGGGAGCTGTTTTTT.